This TCR beta chain was obtained from a study of vaccination effects on CD4 cells after COVID-19. About the study: Sample collection from a couple of convalescent patients occurred 16 days and one week before vaccination.

The V and J ends lost 4 bases and 4 bases respectively, with 14 bases between them. CDR1 is SGHRS, CDR2 YFSETQ, per germline. CDR3 length: 14 residues. Expansion with viral peptide pools was applied to antigen-specific CD4+ T cells by the ViraFEST assay prior to sequencing. When roughly eleven days of culture had elapsed, CD4+ T cells were isolated. PCR-confirmed SARS-CoV-2 infection occurred in the person between March and December 2020. Clones were read by immunoSEQ multiplex PCR, and TCRdb kept only the in-frame ones, dropping some. The table has under 70,000 clones, around 82% seen once; the top ten hold roughly 6%. Worth noting for this clone: The target antigen is unknown.

This sample comprised CD4+ T cells from PBMCs cultured with HIV peptides, obtained before COVID-19 vaccination. Subset specified: HIV-1 Nef peptide pool negative control/reference culture. The chain has TRBV5-1 and TRBJ1-2; D gene unclear. The sequence was collected from a human donor who had a prior SARS-CoV-2 infection. The CDR3 is CASSISGEPYGYTF. Written as DNA, the CDR3 is TGCGCCAGCAGCATTTCAGGAGAACCCTATGGCTACACCTTC.